This TCR beta chain was captured in a study of shared clonotypes between healthy human individuals. Overall study: Per donor, CD8 memory used one plate, CD8 naive used two, CD4 memory used three and CD4 naive used three. Study-level findings and limits: It was only blood that was sampled, and tissue repertoires likely differ. Memory subsets generally showed smaller estimated richness than naive subsets did.

With respect to this clone: The antigen is not known.

Caucasian adults residing in Nashville, Tennessee made up all the donors. This CDR3 contains 10 residues. From germline, CDR1 is MNHNS and CDR2 SASEGT. V lost 1 base, J lost 7 bases, and 0 bases lay in between. The assay was immunoSEQ multiplex PCR, and TCRdb's table has in-frame clones only and misses some. The repertoire consists of roughly 1,000,000 clones, with 70% to 80% occurring once and the leading ten covering 0.52%. Material for sequencing was memory CD4+ T cells from PBMCs. Subset described: CD45RA-negative fraction. The chain carries TRBV6-1 and TRBJ2-3; D gene unclear. This receptor was obtained from a young man in good health. Some clones in this sample may be carry-over from other donors' samples. The CDR3 sequence: CASSEDTQYF. The DNA of the CDR3 is TGTGCCAGCAGTGAAGATACGCAGTATTTT.